This T cell receptor (beta chain) was captured by sequencing in a study of CD4+ T cells in melanoma. The study's findings and limits: Neoantigen-specific CD4+ T cells in melanoma reportedly had diverse differentiation states. A reported correlation linked neoantigen-specific CD4+ T cells to CD8+, macrophage and B cell function.

Produced via immunoSEQ multiplex PCR; TCRdb's table is partial and in-frame only. The sample has 52,000 or so clones, about 70% seen once. V was clipped by 4 bases and J by 0 bases, with 10 bases between them. The CDR3 sequence is 14 residues long. CDR1 and CDR2 from the germline V gene are SEHNR and FQNEAQ (reference sequence). As for this clone: Its cognate antigen is unknown.

Sequenced input: tumor tissue. The sequence came from a human donor with melanoma. The chain carries TRBV7-9 and TRBJ2-7; D is ambiguous. The CDR3 spells CASSSIAVSYEQYF. The CDR3 DNA follows: TGTGCCAGCAGCTCTATCGCGGTCTCCTACGAGCAGTACTTC.